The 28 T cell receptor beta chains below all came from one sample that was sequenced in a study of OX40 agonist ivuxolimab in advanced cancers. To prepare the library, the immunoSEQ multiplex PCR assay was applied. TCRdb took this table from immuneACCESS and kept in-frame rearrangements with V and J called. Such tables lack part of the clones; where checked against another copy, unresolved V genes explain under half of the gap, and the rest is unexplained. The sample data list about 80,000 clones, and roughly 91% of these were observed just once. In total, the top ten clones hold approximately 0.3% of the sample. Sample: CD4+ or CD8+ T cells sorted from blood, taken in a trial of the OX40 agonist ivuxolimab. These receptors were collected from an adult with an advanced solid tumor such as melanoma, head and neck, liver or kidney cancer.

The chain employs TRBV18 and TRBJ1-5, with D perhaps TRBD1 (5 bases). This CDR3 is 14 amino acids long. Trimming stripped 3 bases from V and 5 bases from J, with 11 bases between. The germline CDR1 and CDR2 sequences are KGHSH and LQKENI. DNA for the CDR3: TGTGCCAGCTCACCCGGGGGTATCGATCAGCCCCAGCATTTT. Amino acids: CASSPGGIDQPQHF. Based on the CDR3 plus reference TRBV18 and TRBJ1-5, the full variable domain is NAGVMQNPRHLVRRRGQEARLRCSPMKGHSHVYWYRQLPEEGLKFMVYLQKENIIDESGMPKERFSAEFPKEGPSILRIQQVVRGDSAAYFCASSPGGIDQPQHFGDGTRLSIL.

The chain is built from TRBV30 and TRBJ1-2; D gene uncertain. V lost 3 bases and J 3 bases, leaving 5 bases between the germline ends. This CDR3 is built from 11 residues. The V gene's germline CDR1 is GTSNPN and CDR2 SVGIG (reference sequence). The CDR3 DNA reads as TGTGCCTGGAGGGACTACTATGGCTACACCTTC. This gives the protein CAWRDYYGYTF.

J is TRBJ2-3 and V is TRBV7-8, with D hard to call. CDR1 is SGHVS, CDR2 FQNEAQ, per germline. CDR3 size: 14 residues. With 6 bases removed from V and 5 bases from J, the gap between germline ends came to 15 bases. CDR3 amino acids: CASSVLRGIDTQYF. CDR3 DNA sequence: TGTGCCAGCAGTGTCCTTCGCGGCATAGATACGCAGTATTTT.

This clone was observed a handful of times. CDR3 nucleotide sequence: TGTGCCAGTAGTATAGACCGTTCGAGCGGCCAGCCCCAGCATTTT. Its protein is CASSIDRSSGQPQHF. The J gene is TRBJ1-5, the V gene TRBV19; D gene ambiguous. The CDR3 has 15 amino acids. Looked up from germline, CDR1 is LNHDA and CDR2 is SQIVND (reference sequence). Trimming removed 0 bases from V and 7 bases from J, with 13 bases in between. The entire variable domain, with the rest obtained from reference TRBV19 and TRBJ1-5, is as follows: DGGITQSPKYLFRKEGQNVTLSCEQNLNHDAMYWYRQDPGQGLRLIYYSQIVNDFQKGDIAEGYSVSREKKESFPLTVTSAQKNPTAFYLCASSIDRSSGQPQHFGDGTRLSIL.

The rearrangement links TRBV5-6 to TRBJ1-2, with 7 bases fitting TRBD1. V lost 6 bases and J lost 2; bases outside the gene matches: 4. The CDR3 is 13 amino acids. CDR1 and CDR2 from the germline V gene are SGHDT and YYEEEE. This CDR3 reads CASKPGQNYGYTF. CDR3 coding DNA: TGTGCCAGCAAACCGGGACAGAACTATGGCTACACCTTC.

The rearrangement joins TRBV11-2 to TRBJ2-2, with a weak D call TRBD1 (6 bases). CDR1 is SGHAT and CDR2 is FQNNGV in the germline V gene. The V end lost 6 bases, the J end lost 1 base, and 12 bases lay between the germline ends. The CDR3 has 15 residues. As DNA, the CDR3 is TGTGCCAGCAGACGACCGGGACAGAACACCGGGGAGCTGTTTTTT. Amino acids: CASRRPGQNTGELFF.

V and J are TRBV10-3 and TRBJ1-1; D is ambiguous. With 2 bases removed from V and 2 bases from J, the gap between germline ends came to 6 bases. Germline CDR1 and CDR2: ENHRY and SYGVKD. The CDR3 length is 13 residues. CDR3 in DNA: TGTGCCATCAGTGAGCGGGGAAACACTGAAGCTTTCTTT. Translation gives CAISERGNTEAFF.

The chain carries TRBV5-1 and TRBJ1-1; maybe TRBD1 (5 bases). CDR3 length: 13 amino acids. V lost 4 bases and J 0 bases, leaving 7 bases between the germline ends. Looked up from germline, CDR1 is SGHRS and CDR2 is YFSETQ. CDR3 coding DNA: TGCGCCAGCAGCAAAGGGGTGAACACTGAAGCTTTCTTT. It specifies CASSKGVNTEAFF.

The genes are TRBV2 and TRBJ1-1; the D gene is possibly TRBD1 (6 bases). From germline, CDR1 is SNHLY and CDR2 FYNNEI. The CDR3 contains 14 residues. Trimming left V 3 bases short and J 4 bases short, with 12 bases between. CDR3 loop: CASSEFRGITEAFF. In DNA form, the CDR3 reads TGTGCCAGCAGTGAGTTCAGGGGTATCACTGAAGCTTTCTTT.

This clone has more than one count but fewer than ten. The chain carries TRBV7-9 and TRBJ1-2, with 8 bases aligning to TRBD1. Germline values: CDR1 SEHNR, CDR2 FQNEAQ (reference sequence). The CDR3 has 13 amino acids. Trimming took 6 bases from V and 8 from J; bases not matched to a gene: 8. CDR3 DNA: TGTGCCAGCAGTCTCCAGGGGGCTAAGGGCTACACCTTC. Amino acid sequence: CASSLQGAKGYTF.

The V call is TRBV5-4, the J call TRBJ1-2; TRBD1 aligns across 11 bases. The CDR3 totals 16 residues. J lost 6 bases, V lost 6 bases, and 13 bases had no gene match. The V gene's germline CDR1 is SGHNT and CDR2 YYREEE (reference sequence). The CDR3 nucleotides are TGTGCCAGCACCTCCGGGACAGGGGGTATTCAAAATGGCTACACCTTC. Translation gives CASTSGTGGIQNGYTF.

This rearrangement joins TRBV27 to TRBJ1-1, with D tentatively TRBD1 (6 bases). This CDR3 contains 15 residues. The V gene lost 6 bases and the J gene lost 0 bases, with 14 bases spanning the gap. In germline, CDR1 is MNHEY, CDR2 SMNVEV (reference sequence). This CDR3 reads CASSPPGAMNTEAFF. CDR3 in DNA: TGTGCCAGCAGCCCCCCGGGGGCCATGAACACTGAAGCTTTCTTT.

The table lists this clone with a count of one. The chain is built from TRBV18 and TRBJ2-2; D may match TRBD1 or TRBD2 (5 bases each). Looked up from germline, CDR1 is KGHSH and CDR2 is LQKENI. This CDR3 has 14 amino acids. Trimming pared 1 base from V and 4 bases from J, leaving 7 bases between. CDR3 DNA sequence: TGTGCCAGCTCACCACGAGGGGCCACCGGGGAGCTGTTTTTT. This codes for CASSPRGATGELFF.

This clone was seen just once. The CDR3 bases are TGTGCCACCAGCAGAGTGCCTCTCCAGGGATTTGACTACGAGCAGTACTTC. This sequence encodes CATSRVPLQGFDYEQYF. This chain uses TRBV15 with TRBJ2-7; tentative D call: TRBD1 (5 bases). The V gene lost 1 base and the J gene lost 3 bases, with 19 bases spanning the gap. Germline V gives CDR1 LNHNV, CDR2 YYDKDF (reference sequence). This CDR3 has 17 residues.

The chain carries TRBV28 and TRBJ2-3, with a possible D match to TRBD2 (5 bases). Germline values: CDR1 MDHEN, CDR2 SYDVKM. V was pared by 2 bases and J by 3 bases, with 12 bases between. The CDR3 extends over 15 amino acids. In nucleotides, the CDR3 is TGTGCCAGCAGTTTAGAGGGTCTAGAAACAGATACGCAGTATTTT. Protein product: CASSLEGLETDTQYF. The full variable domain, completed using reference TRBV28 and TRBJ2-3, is DVKVTQSSRYLVKRTGEKVFLECVQDMDHENMFWYRQDPGLGLRLIYFSYDVKMKEKGDIPEGYSVSREKKERFSLILESASTNQTSMYLCASSLEGLETDTQYFGPGTRLTVL.

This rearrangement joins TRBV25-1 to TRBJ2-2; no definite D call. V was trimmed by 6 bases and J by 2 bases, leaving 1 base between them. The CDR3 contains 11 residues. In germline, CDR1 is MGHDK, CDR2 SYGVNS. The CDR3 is CASRNTGELFF. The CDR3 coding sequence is TGTGCCAGCAGAAACACCGGGGAGCTGTTTTTT. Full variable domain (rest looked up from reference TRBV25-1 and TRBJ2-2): EADIYQTPRYLVIGTGKKITLECSQTMGHDKMYWYQQDPGMELHLIHYSYGVNSTEKGDLSSESTVSRIRTEHFPLTLESARPSHTSQYLCASRNTGELFFGEGSRLTVL.

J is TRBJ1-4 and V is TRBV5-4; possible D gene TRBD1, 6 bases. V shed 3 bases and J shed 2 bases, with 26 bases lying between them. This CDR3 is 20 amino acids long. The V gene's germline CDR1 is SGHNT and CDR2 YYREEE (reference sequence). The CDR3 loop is CASSYQLGGKRLLTNEKLFF. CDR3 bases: TGTGCCAGCAGCTATCAGTTAGGGGGGAAGAGATTACTTACTAATGAAAAACTGTTTTTT.

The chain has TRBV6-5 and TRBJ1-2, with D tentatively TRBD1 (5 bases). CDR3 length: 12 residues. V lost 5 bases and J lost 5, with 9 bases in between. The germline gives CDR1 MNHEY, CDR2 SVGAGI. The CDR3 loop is CASSPGGYGYTF. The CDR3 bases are TGTGCCAGCAGTCCTGGGGGGTATGGCTACACCTTC.

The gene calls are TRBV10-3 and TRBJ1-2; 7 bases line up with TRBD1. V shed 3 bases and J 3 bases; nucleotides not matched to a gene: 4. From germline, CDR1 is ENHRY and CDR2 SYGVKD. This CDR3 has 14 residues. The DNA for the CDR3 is TGTGCCATCAGTGACCGACAGGGATACTATGGCTACACCTTC. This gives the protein CAISDRQGYYGYTF.

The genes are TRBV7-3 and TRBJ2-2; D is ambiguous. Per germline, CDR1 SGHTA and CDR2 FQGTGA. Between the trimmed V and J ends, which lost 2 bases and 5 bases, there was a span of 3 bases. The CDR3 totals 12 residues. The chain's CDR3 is CASSLRTGELFF. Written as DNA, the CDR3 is TGTGCCAGCAGCTTACGAACCGGGGAGCTGTTTTTT.

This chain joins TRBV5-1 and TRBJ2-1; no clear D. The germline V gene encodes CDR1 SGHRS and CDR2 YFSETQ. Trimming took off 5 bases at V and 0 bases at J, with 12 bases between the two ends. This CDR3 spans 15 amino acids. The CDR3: CASRDVPTSYNEQFF. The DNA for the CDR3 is TGCGCCAGCAGAGACGTACCGACCTCCTACAATGAGCAGTTCTTC.

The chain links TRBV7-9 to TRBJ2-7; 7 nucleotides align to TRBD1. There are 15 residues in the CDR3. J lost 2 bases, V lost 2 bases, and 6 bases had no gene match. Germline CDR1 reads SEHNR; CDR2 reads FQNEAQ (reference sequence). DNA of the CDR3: TGTGCCAGCAGCTTAAGACAGGGAGTAACCTACGAGCAGTACTTC. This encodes CASSLRQGVTYEQYF.

The CDR3 nucleotides are TGTGCCTGGAGTCCGCGGGGGGGCTCCTACGAGCAGTACTTC. Translated: CAWSPRGGSYEQYF. This rearrangement joins TRBV30 to TRBJ2-7, with 9 bases identical to TRBD2. The CDR3 runs to 14 residues. The V gene's germline CDR1 is GTSNPN and CDR2 SVGIG (reference sequence). V shed 2 bases and J 0 bases; nucleotides not matched to a gene: 2.

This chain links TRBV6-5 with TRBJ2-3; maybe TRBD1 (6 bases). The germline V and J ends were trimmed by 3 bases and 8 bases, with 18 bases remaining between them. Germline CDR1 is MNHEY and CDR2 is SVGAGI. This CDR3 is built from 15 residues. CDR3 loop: CASSYQRTDRGTQYF. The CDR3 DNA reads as TGTGCCAGCAGTTATCAACGGACAGACAGAGGTACGCAGTATTTT.

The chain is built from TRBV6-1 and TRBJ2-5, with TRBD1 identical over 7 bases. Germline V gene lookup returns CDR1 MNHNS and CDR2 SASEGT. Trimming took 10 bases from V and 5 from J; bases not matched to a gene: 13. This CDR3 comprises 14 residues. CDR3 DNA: TGTGCCATCCGACAGGGTAACCTGTTGGAGACCCAGTACTTC. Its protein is CAIRQGNLLETQYF.

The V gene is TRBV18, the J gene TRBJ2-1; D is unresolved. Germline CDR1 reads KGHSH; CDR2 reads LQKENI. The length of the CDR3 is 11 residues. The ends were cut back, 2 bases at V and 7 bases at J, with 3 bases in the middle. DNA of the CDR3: TGTGCCAGCTCACCAGGAAATGAGCAGTTCTTC. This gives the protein CASSPGNEQFF.

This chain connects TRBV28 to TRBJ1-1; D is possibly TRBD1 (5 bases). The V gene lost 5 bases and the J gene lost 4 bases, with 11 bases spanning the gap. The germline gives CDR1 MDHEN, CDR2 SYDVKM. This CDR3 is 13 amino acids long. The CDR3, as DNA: TGTGCCAGCAGTCCCACCAGGGCCACTGAAGCTTTCTTT. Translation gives CASSPTRATEAFF.

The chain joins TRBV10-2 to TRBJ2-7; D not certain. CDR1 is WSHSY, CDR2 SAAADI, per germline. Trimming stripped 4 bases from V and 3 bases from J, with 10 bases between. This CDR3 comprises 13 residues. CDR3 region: CASSVGNGYEQYV. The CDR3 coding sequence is TGCGCCAGCAGTGTGGGTAACGGCTACGAGCAGTACGTC.